The rows below give T cell receptor beta chains drawn from one sample of a study of OX40 agonist ivuxolimab in advanced cancers. The assay was immunoSEQ multiplex PCR, and TCRdb's table has in-frame clones only and misses some. Of 60,000 or so clones detected, 90% to 95% appear once; the ten largest clones hold roughly 18%. This specimen consisted of CD4+ or CD8+ T cells sorted from blood, obtained in a trial of the OX40 agonist ivuxolimab. Receptors originate from an adult with an advanced solid tumor such as melanoma, head and neck, liver or kidney cancer. The CDR3 runs from the conserved cysteine through the conserved F or W. D genes are given only for firm matches. The listing skips clone size in some rows; elsewhere it reads once, few, many or a size class.

clone size | D gene | J gene | V gene | CDR3 protein | CDR3 DNA
once | TRBD1 | TRBJ2-3 | TRBV4-2 | CASSQVGQSADTQYF | TGTGCCAGCAGCCAAGTGGGACAGTCGGCGGATACGCAGTATTTT
. | TRBD1 | TRBJ1-1 | TRBV15 | CATSADRARAEAFF | TGTGCCACCAGCGCGGACAGGGCGAGGGCTGAAGCTTTCTTT
. | TRBD1 | TRBJ2-7 | TRBV14 | CASSHRDRGSYEQYF | TGTGCCAGCAGCCACCGGGACAGGGGTTCCTACGAGCAGTACTTC
. | TRBD2 | TRBJ2-3 | TRBV12-5 | CASGGHGTDTQYF | TGTGCCTCGGGAGGGCATGGCACAGATACGCAGTATTTT
. | TRBD2 | TRBJ2-2 | TRBV27 | CASSYGGSPGELFF | TGTGCCAGCAGTTATGGCGGGAGTCCCGGGGAGCTGTTTTTT
. | TRBD1 | TRBJ2-7 | TRBV5-4 | CASSPPDRANEQYF | TGTGCCAGCAGCCCGCCGGACAGGGCCAACGAGCAGTACTTC
. | TRBD2 | TRBJ2-5 | TRBV29-1 | CSVERTGLAKPQYF | TGCAGCGTTGAACGGACGGGACTAGCGAAGCCCCAGTACTTC
. | . | TRBJ2-1 | TRBV6-5 | CASRGVGNEQFF | TGTGCCAGCAGGGGAGTCGGGAATGAGCAGTTCTTC
. | . | TRBJ1-2 | TRBV7-9 | CASSFSVRDGYTF | TGTGCCAGCAGCTTTTCGGTCCGCGATGGCTACACCTTC
. | . | TRBJ2-2 | TRBV9 | CASSVGGLLGNPGELFF | TGTGCCAGCAGCGTAGGCGGATTGTTGGGGAACCCCGGGGAGCTGTTTTTT
. | . | TRBJ2-1 | TRBV28 | CAVWTFYNEQFF | TGTGCCGTTTGGACCTTCTACAATGAGCAGTTCTTC
. | . | TRBJ1-4 | TRBV27 | CASSLYFQDAATNEKLFF | TGTGCCAGCAGTTTATATTTTCAGGACGCAGCAACTAATGAAAAACTGTTTTTT
. | . | TRBJ2-7 | TRBV27 | CASSLSKTKSSYEQYF | TGTGCCAGCAGTTTATCTAAGACTAAAAGCTCCTACGAGCAGTACTTC
. | TRBD2 | TRBJ2-4 | TRBV19 | CATAWTSGVQYF | TGTGCCACCGCGTGGACTAGCGGAGTTCAGTACTTC
. | . | TRBJ2-3 | TRBV5-4 | CASSLAQGWDTQYF | TGTGCCAGCAGCTTAGCGCAGGGGTGGGATACGCAGTATTTT
. | . | TRBJ1-4 | TRBV7-9 | CASSFGRRRFEDEKLFF | TGTGCCAGCAGCTTCGGACGACGAAGATTTGAGGATGAAAAACTGTTTTTT
. | TRBD2 | TRBJ2-7 | TRBV5-1 | CASSLSGLAGLNEQYF | TGCGCCAGCAGCTTGTCGGGACTAGCGGGACTCAACGAGCAGTACTTC
. | TRBD1 | TRBJ2-2 | TRBV27 | CASKEPGTGFPGELFF | TGTGCCAGCAAAGAACCCGGGACAGGATTCCCCGGGGAGCTGTTTTTT
. | . | TRBJ2-1 | TRBV5-1 | CASSQSIHNEQFF | TGCGCCAGCAGCCAATCAATACACAATGAGCAGTTCTTC
. | . | TRBJ1-1 | TRBV27 | CASSLRGVGRGTEAFF | TGTGCCAGCAGTTTAAGGGGGGTGGGGCGCGGCACTGAAGCTTTCTTT
once | . | TRBJ2-1 | TRBV4-3 | CASSQDPGWGNEQFF | TGCGCCAGCAGCCAAGACCCAGGGTGGGGCAATGAGCAGTTCTTC
once | TRBD2 | TRBJ2-7 | TRBV15 | CATSRGTSGVGYEQYF | TGTGCCACCAGCAGAGGGACTAGCGGGGTGGGTTACGAGCAGTACTTC
. | TRBD1 | TRBJ2-7 | TRBV7-9 | CASSLAVGQGPEYF | TGTGCCAGCAGCTTAGCGGTGGGACAGGGCCCTGAATACTTC
. | TRBD1 | TRBJ1-1 | TRBV29-1 | CSVEDHPQQGGTEAFF | TGCAGCGTTGAAGATCATCCCCAACAGGGGGGTACTGAAGCTTTCTTT
. | . | TRBJ2-1 | TRBV29-1 | CSARAAYNEQFF | TGCAGCGCAAGGGCAGCTTACAATGAGCAGTTCTTC
. | . | TRBJ2-7 | TRBV11-3 | CASSLGTSYEQYF | TGTGCCAGCAGCTTAGGGACAAGCTACGAGCAGTACTTC
once | . | TRBJ2-1 | TRBV28 | CASSFGTLNEQFF | TGTGCCAGCAGTTTCGGCACGCTCAATGAGCAGTTCTTC
. | TRBD1 | TRBJ2-3 | TRBV11-1 | CASSFRGRADTQYF | TGTGCCAGCAGCTTCAGGGGGCGCGCAGATACGCAGTATTTT
. | TRBD2 | TRBJ2-7 | TRBV19 | CASSMSSGTYEQYF | TGTGCCAGTAGTATGTCTAGCGGAACCTACGAGCAGTACTTC
. | TRBD2 | TRBJ2-1 | TRBV9 | CASSPTRAGVNSNEQFF | TGTGCCAGCAGCCCAACCCGGGCGGGAGTCAACTCCAATGAGCAGTTCTTC
. | . | TRBJ2-2 | TRBV4-3 | CASSQDRSGELFF | TGCGCCAGCAGCCAAGATAGATCCGGGGAGCTGTTTTTT
. | TRBD1 | TRBJ1-5 | TRBV6-1 | CASSGTGDNQPQHF | TGTGCCAGCTCCGGGACAGGGGACAATCAGCCCCAGCATTTT
. | . | TRBJ1-1 | TRBV9 | CASSAVQVDEAFF | TGTGCCAGCAGCGCCGTACAGGTTGACGAAGCTTTCTTT
medium-sized | . | TRBJ1-1 | TRBV5-1 | CASTLGGGATEAFF | TGCGCCAGTACCCTAGGGGGGGGAGCCACTGAAGCTTTCTTT
once | . | TRBJ2-3 | TRBV4-3 | CASSQDGGGTQYF | TGCGCCAGCAGCCAAGATGGGGGCGGTACGCAGTATTTT
. | TRBD1 | TRBJ1-1 | TRBV28 | CASSSRDRGMNTEAFF | TGTGCCAGCAGTAGCCGGGACAGGGGGATGAACACTGAAGCTTTCTTT
. | . | TRBJ2-7 | TRBV28 | CASPPGGTPPYEQYF | TGTGCCAGCCCGCCCGGCGGGACACCGCCCTACGAGCAGTACTTC
. | . | TRBJ2-5 | TRBV25-1 | CASSPTAGRTSQETQYF | TGTGCCAGCAGTCCCACAGCCGGCAGGACATCCCAAGAGACCCAGTACTTC
once | TRBD2 | TRBJ2-1 | TRBV18 | CASSPRLAGPNYNEQFF | TGTGCCAGCTCACCACGACTAGCGGGTCCCAACTACAATGAGCAGTTCTTC
. | . | TRBJ1-1 | TRBV7-2 | CASSLEAGRMNTEAFF | TGTGCCAGCAGCTTAGAGGCAGGACGGATGAACACTGAAGCTTTCTTT
. | . | TRBJ2-3 | TRBV28 | CATSTTDTQYF | TGTGCCACCTCTACCACAGATACGCAGTATTTT